A selection of T cell receptor beta chains follows, all from one sample in a study of spatial heterogeneity in lung cancer. TCRdb re-called the 5' RACE reads with MiXCR, one entry per CDR3 protein. This table has around 92,000 distinct CDR3 sequences, 12% appearing once. The starting material was PBMCs, obtained at surgery. Source of these receptors: a male donor with early-stage non-small cell lung cancer. Each CDR3 is given with its conserved first and last residue. Each record gives: V gene, clone size, D gene, J gene, CDR3 protein. A D gene is named only where the DNA matches it firmly. Not every row has a clone size; where given, it reads once, few, many or a size class.

>TRBV10-3|few|TRBD1|TRBJ1-5
CAISLDRGNQPQHF
>TRBV28|few|TRBD1|TRBJ1-1
CASLQQGGTEAFF
>TRBV18|many|NA|TRBJ1-2
CASSPRHSDGYTF
>TRBV29-1|NA|TRBD2|TRBJ2-7
CSVGTSGSRNEQYF
>TRBV10-3|NA|NA|TRBJ2-3
CAIRNRATTDTQYF
>TRBV7-9|NA|NA|TRBJ1-2
CASSLMGRPKEGYTF
>TRBV28|NA|TRBD2|TRBJ2-7
CASSLGLAGRYEQYF
>TRBV12-3/TRBV12-4|many|NA|TRBJ2-1
CASSLARMDEQFF
>TRBV24-1|many|NA|TRBJ2-1
CATSDPTGAPYNEQFF
>TRBV10-3|few|NA|TRBJ2-3
CAIRTDRSTDTQYF
>TRBV20-1|NA|NA|TRBJ2-4
CSARDRQGLSKNIQYF
>TRBV7-8|few|NA|TRBJ2-3
CASSLGASTDTQYF
>TRBV7-2|few|TRBD2|TRBJ2-1
CASSHHWSSGVSSYNEQFF
>TRBV20-1|few|TRBD2|TRBJ2-7
CSARDTAGAFSYEQYF
>TRBV10-3|NA|NA|TRBJ2-7
CAISELAASYEQYF
>TRBV20-1|NA|NA|TRBJ2-1
CSARPDYNEQFF
>TRBV7-9|NA|NA|TRBJ2-1
CASSREDRRLFF
>TRBV13|many|TRBD1|TRBJ2-7
CASRPTGGHYEQYF
>TRBV10-3|few|NA|TRBJ2-3
CAIRRGTDTQYF
>TRBV7-7|few|NA|TRBJ2-1
CASSLGAVNEQFF
>TRBV27|NA|TRBD1|TRBJ2-1
CASSPRMKGAAQFF
>TRBV5-1|few|TRBD2|TRBJ2-3
CASSLGTSGTWGDTQYF
>TRBV11-1|few|NA|TRBJ2-7
CASSLVDKSYEQYF
>TRBV7-2|few|NA|TRBJ2-1
CASSLGHGTYNEQFF
>TRBV11-2|few|TRBD2|TRBJ2-3
CASSLRLAEYTDTQYF
>TRBV7-2|many|TRBD2|TRBJ2-1
CASSLAPREGYNEQFF
>TRBV12-3/TRBV12-4|many|NA|TRBJ1-4
CASSQLVREKLFF
>TRBV5-4|NA|NA|TRBJ1-2
CASSSGTANYGYTF
>TRBV6-5|NA|NA|TRBJ1-6
CASRSMAEIYNSPLHF
>TRBV14|few|NA|TRBJ2-5
CASSQRAAQVGETQYF
>TRBV6-5|NA|NA|TRBJ2-2
CASSPDRATGELFF
>TRBV7-2|NA|TRBD2|TRBJ2-7
CASSLGPGGGAYEQYF
>TRBV7-6|few|NA|TRBJ1-5
CASSFSDNQPQHF
>TRBV12-3/TRBV12-4|few|NA|TRBJ2-3
CASRRGWGTDTQYF
>TRBV4-3|many|NA|TRBJ2-5
CASSQDGGPGVETQYF
>TRBV5-1|few|NA|TRBJ2-4
CASSLSPNEGDIQYF
>TRBV20-1|many|TRBD2|TRBJ2-1
CSASPPSGRVPLAGLNEQFF
>TRBV11-1|NA|NA|TRBJ2-3
CASSSGQNTQYF
>TRBV6-2/TRBV6-3|NA|NA|TRBJ2-2
CASSYFGTPTGELFF
>TRBV9|NA|TRBD1|TRBJ2-7
CASSVGQGQGAHEQYF
>TRBV6-5|NA|NA|TRBJ2-1
CASRDPGLRQQFF
>TRBV18|few|NA|TRBJ2-1
CASSPTGKDNEQFF
>TRBV7-9|NA|TRBD1|TRBJ2-1
CASSFRTGGGNEQFF
>TRBV20-1|NA|TRBD1|TRBJ2-1
CSAPYAGGSNEQFF
>TRBV29-1|NA|NA|TRBJ2-7
CSGLIGGYYEQYF
>TRBV12-3/TRBV12-4|few|NA|TRBJ1-5
CASSLAPERQPQHF
>TRBV7-6|many|NA|TRBJ1-1
CASSPTLGRMNTEAFF
>TRBV5-1|few|TRBD2|TRBJ2-1
CASSSYAGGPREQFF
>TRBV13|NA|TRBD1|TRBJ2-6
CASSPLGQGAPGGANVLTF